Presented here are 29 T cell receptor beta chains from one specimen sequenced in a study of cytotoxic CD8 clonotypes in ibrutinib-treated CLL. Using immunoSEQ multiplex PCR, the repertoire was profiled, and TCRdb retains in-frame clones only, with some absent. The sample records 150,000 to 200,000 clones, approximately 80% being singletons. The sequencing used PBMCs, collected after 12 months of ibrutinib treatment. The receptors originated from a human donor with chronic lymphocytic leukemia.

The chain is built from TRBV7-2 and TRBJ2-7; D call uncertain. From germline, CDR1 is SGHTA and CDR2 FQGNSA. The V gene lost 1 base and the J gene lost 2 bases, with 3 bases spanning the gap. This CDR3 region has 12 residues. The CDR3 DNA is TGTGCCAGCAGCTTAGAGCCCTACGAGCAGTACTTC. It translates to CASSLEPYEQYF. The variable domain in full, completed from reference TRBV7-2 and TRBJ2-7, reads GAGVSQSPSNKVTEKGKDVELRCDPISGHTALYWYRQSLGQGLEFLIYFQGNSAPDKSGLPSDRFSAERTGGSVSTLTIQRTQQEDSAVYLCASSLEPYEQYFGPGTRLTVT.

This rearrangement joins TRBV27 to TRBJ2-5, with 15 bases aligning to TRBD2. In germline, CDR1 is MNHEY, CDR2 SMNVEV (reference sequence). V trimming: 9 bases; J trimming: 4 bases; junction bases outside the gene matches: 12. The CDR3 sequence is 17 residues long. The CDR3 here is CASARWTSGGAGETQYF. CDR3 bases: TGTGCCAGTGCCCGCTGGACTAGCGGGGGGGCCGGAGAGACCCAGTACTTC.

This clone occurred a few times. This chain connects TRBV7-6 to TRBJ1-2, with 9 bases that match TRBD1. CDR1 and CDR2 from the germline V gene are SGHVS and FNYEAQ. The CDR3 loop spans 14 amino acids. Losses at the gene ends were 5 bases for V and 5 bases for J; bases not matched to a gene: 6. CDR3 residues: CASSLGQGMYGYTF. CDR3 DNA: TGTGCCAGCAGCCTAGGACAGGGGATGTATGGCTACACCTTC. The whole variable domain, filled in from reference TRBV7-6 and TRBJ1-2, reads GAGVSQSPRYKVTKRGQDVALRCDPISGHVSLYWYRQALGQGPEFLTYFNYEAQQDKSGLPNDRFSAERPEGSISTLTIQRTEQRDSAMYRCASSLGQGMYGYTFGSGTRLTVV.

The chain employs TRBV28 and TRBJ2-4; D may be TRBD1 or TRBD2 (5 bases each). This CDR3 contains 14 residues. The V end was cut by 6 bases, the J end by 10 bases, with 19 bases between. Per the germline V gene, CDR1 is MDHEN and CDR2 is SYDVKM. The CDR3 loop reads CASSKIRGLGIQYF. DNA of the CDR3: TGTGCCAGCAGCAAAATCCGGGGCCTGGGGATTCAGTACTTC.

V and J are TRBV5-6 and TRBJ2-5, with D possibly TRBD2 on 6 matching bases. This CDR3 is built from 17 residues. Germline V gene data show CDR1 as SGHDT and CDR2 as YYEEEE. V dropped 2 bases and J dropped 3 bases, with 20 bases sitting between them. The CDR3 DNA sequence: TGTGCCAGCAGCTTCGCCGGCGGGACTGACGACGAAGAGACCCAGTACTTC. Translated, it gives CASSFAGGTDDEETQYF.

The rearrangement links TRBV11-2 to TRBJ1-1; D possibly corresponds to TRBD1 (6 bases). The V gene's germline CDR1 is SGHAT and CDR2 FQNNGV. The CDR3 totals 15 residues. Between the trimmed V and J ends, which lost 1 base and 5 bases, there was a span of 14 bases. The CDR3 region is CASSLGGQGSTEAFF. The CDR3 DNA follows: TGTGCCAGCAGCTTAGGGGGCCAGGGGTCGACTGAAGCTTTCTTT.

This chain joins TRBV6-5 and TRBJ1-1; tentative D call: TRBD1 (5 bases). V lost 0 bases to trimming and J lost 6 bases, with 8 bases between them. The CDR3 sequence is 13 residues long. Germline V gives CDR1 MNHEY, CDR2 SVGAGI. The CDR3 loop reads CASSYSTASEAFF. CDR3 sequence (DNA): TGTGCCAGCAGTTACTCGACAGCCTCTGAAGCTTTCTTT.

This clone was observed many times. The chain employs TRBV28 and TRBJ1-2; D not resolved. Germline V gene data show CDR1 as MDHEN and CDR2 as SYDVKM. This CDR3 has 16 amino acids. The V end was cut by 3 bases, the J end by 5 bases, with 19 bases between. CDR3 nucleotide sequence: TGTGCCAGCAGTTTTAGGTTTTCCTTAAGTTATTATGGCTACACCTTC. Protein sequence: CASSFRFSLSYYGYTF.

The table lists this clone with a count of one. The rearrangement uses TRBV7-2 and TRBJ1-2; D ambiguous. The germline V and J ends were trimmed by 1 base and 2 bases, with 8 bases remaining between them. Germline CDR1 and CDR2: SGHTA and FQGNSA. The CDR3 is 14 amino acids. CDR3 coding DNA: TGTGCCAGCAGCTTAGGGGCAGAGAACTATGGCTACACCTTC. It codes for CASSLGAENYGYTF.

The chain employs TRBV2 and TRBJ1-1; D ambiguous. Trimming shortened V by 7 bases and J by 3 bases, and 9 bases separated the two germline ends. CDR1 is SNHLY, CDR2 FYNNEI, per germline. This CDR3 has 12 residues. CDR3 amino acids: CASKPGDTEAFF. CDR3 bases: TGTGCCAGCAAGCCGGGAGACACTGAAGCTTTCTTT. Looking up the rest from reference TRBV2 and TRBJ1-1 gives the full variable domain: EPEVTQTPSHQVTQMGQEVILRCVPISNHLYFYWYRQILGQKVEFLVSFYNNEISEKSEIFDDQFSVERPDGSNFTLKIRSTKLEDSAMYFCASKPGDTEAFFGQGTRLTVV.

The V and J genes are TRBV13 and TRBJ1-1; D possibly corresponds to TRBD1 (5 bases). Trimming removed 2 bases at V and 1 base at J, with 20 bases between. Germline CDR1 is PRHDT and CDR2 is FYEKMQ (reference sequence). The CDR3 length is 18 residues. CDR3 amino acids: CASSLRGPISHKNTEAFF. The CDR3 nucleotides are TGTGCCAGCAGCTTACGGGGCCCTATAAGCCACAAGAACACTGAAGCTTTCTTT.

CDR3 amino acids: CASSPATGNEQYF. The CDR3 nucleotides read TGTGCCAGCTCACCAGCGACAGGGAACGAGCAGTACTTC. V is TRBV18 and J is TRBJ2-7; 7 bases map to TRBD1. The germline V gene has CDR1 KGHSH and CDR2 LQKENI. The CDR3 consists of 13 residues. J was trimmed by 5 bases and V by 2 bases; bases with no gene match: 3.

The chain recombines TRBV4-3 with TRBJ1-6; 10 bases line up with TRBD1. CDR3 length: 20 amino acids. Germline CDR1 is LGHNA and CDR2 is YSLEER. Unmatched junction bases numbered 20, after V lost 4 bases and J lost 8 bases. The chain's CDR3 is CASSPTLGQSGTGDDSPLHF. The CDR3 DNA follows: TGCGCCAGCAGCCCCACCCTTGGCCAATCCGGGACAGGGGACGATTCACCCCTCCACTTT.

The chain couples TRBV5-4 to TRBJ2-1; 7 positions agree with TRBD2. J lost 4 bases, V lost 4 bases, and 11 bases had no gene match. The CDR3 is made up of 16 amino acids. CDR1 SGHNT and CDR2 YYREEE come from the germline V gene (reference sequence). CDR3 residues: CASSPTSSGEYNEQFF. The CDR3 DNA follows: TGTGCCAGCAGCCCCACATCCAGCGGGGAGTACAATGAGCAGTTCTTC.

This clone was seen at least ten times. V usage is TRBV23-1 and J usage is TRBJ1-2; D remains unclear. TRBV23-1 counts as an open reading frame of uncertain function. V was cut by 8 bases and J by 4 bases, with 2 bases left in between. The CDR3 is made up of 9 amino acids. CDR3 in amino acids: CASPYGYTF. DNA of the CDR3: TGCGCCAGCCCCTATGGCTACACCTTC.

The chain employs TRBV19 and TRBJ1-6; D gene uncertain. The CDR3 is 15 amino acids. CDR1 is LNHDA, CDR2 SQIVND, per germline (reference sequence). V was shortened by 3 bases and J by 9 bases, with 15 bases between the two germline ends. CDR3 sequence: CASSIRSGYGSPLHF. CDR3 bases: TGTGCCAGTAGTATTCGTTCCGGGTACGGTTCACCCCTCCACTTT.

The V and J genes are TRBV11-3 and TRBJ2-7, with TRBD2 as a possible D gene (6 bases). The length of the CDR3 is 13 residues. Trimming took 5 bases from V and 6 from J, leaving 14 bases between them. Germline CDR1 SGHNT, CDR2 YENEEA. CDR3 sequence (DNA): TGTGCCAGCAGCACGGGGACTTGGCGCGAGCAGTACTTC. Protein product: CASSTGTWREQYF.

The chain joins TRBV7-2 to TRBJ2-5; TRBD2 agrees at 7 bases. The CDR3 consists of 14 residues. The trim removed 4 bases at V and 5 bases at J, leaving 7 bases unmatched. Germline values: CDR1 SGHTA, CDR2 FQGNSA. The CDR3 DNA follows: TGTGCCAGCAGCTCGCGGGAGCCCGGGGAGACCCAGTACTTC. It specifies CASSSREPGETQYF.

J is TRBJ1-5 and V is TRBV19; 8 bases agree with TRBD1. V lost 4 bases, J lost 4 bases, and 6 bases stayed unmatched. The CDR3 sequence is 15 residues long. The V gene's germline CDR1 is LNHDA and CDR2 SQIVND (reference sequence). In DNA, the CDR3 is TGTGCCAGTAGTAGGGGGGGACAGGCAAATCAGCCCCAGCATTTT. Encoded protein: CASSRGGQANQPQHF.

The chain joins TRBV2 to TRBJ2-1; D possibly matches TRBD1 or TRBD2 (5 bases each). Germline CDR1 is SNHLY and CDR2 is FYNNEI. V lost 5 bases, J lost 0 bases, and 11 bases lay in between. This CDR3 contains 15 residues. CDR3 region: CASSRDRSSYNEQFF. In nucleotides, the CDR3 is TGTGCCAGCAGTAGGGACCGGAGCTCCTACAATGAGCAGTTCTTC.

This chain connects TRBV13 to TRBJ2-1, with 10 bases matching TRBD2. The V gene end was trimmed by 1 base and the J gene end by 2 bases; junction bases not matched to a gene: 20. This CDR3 contains 22 residues. CDR1 and CDR2 from the germline V gene are PRHDT and FYEKMQ (reference sequence). CDR3 region: CASSLEAFPGLAPANTYNEQFF. The CDR3 region has the DNA TGTGCCAGCAGCTTAGAGGCTTTTCCGGGACTAGCGCCAGCCAATACCTACAATGAGCAGTTCTTC.

V and J are TRBV29-1 and TRBJ2-7; D unresolved. The CDR3 has 17 amino acids. Germline values: CDR1 SQVTM, CDR2 ANQGSEA. The V and J ends lost 7 bases and 0 bases respectively, with 25 bases between them. CDR3 in amino acids: CSALTSGVLKSSYEQYF. Here the CDR3 DNA reads TGCAGCGCCTTGACGTCAGGCGTCCTTAAATCCTCCTACGAGCAGTACTTC.

The chain couples TRBV10-3 to TRBJ1-2; a weak D match, TRBD1 (5 bases). V gave up 0 bases and J gave up 3 bases, with 20 bases separating them. The length of the CDR3 is 18 residues. From germline, CDR1 is ENHRY and CDR2 SYGVKD. CDR3 DNA sequence: TGTGCCATCAGTGAGTCGTTGGACAAGGGCCGTGGGGACTATGGCTACACCTTC. Translated: CAISESLDKGRGDYGYTF.

The chain links TRBV18 to TRBJ1-1; D unclear. The V gene's germline CDR1 is KGHSH and CDR2 LQKENI. Trimming left V 4 bases short and J 1 base short, with 10 bases between. This CDR3 has 14 amino acids. The CDR3 coding sequence is TGTGCCAGCTCACAGGCAGGTAGGAACACTGAAGCTTTCTTT. Its protein is CASSQAGRNTEAFF. The variable domain in full, with the rest retrieved from reference TRBV18 and TRBJ1-1, is NAGVMQNPRHLVRRRGQEARLRCSPMKGHSHVYWYRQLPEEGLKFMVYLQKENIIDESGMPKERFSAEFPKEGPSILRIQQVVRGDSAAYFCASSQAGRNTEAFFGQGTRLTVV.

The count of this clone is one. The V call is TRBV14, the J call TRBJ2-6; D not certain. This CDR3 is built from 10 residues. V lost 6 bases, J lost 10 bases, and 4 bases lay in between. Germline values: CDR1 SGHDN, CDR2 FVKESK. CDR3 sequence: CASRGNVLTF. The CDR3 coding sequence is TGTGCCAGCAGGGGAAACGTCCTGACTTTC.

In the case of this clone: At one end the junction does not follow the germline gene, possibly because of a read error. The V and J genes are TRBV4-1 and TRBJ2-7; 8 bases are shared with TRBD1. CDR1 MGHRA and CDR2 YSYEKL come from the germline V gene. The CDR3 length is 22 residues. CDR3 nucleotide sequence: TGCGCCAGTAGCCAACGGCAAGTGAGTCGCAGGGGGCCCTTTATACAATCCTACGAGCAGTACTTC. It codes for CASSQRQVSRRGPFIQSYEQYF.

The chain employs TRBV9 and TRBJ2-1; maybe TRBD1 (6 bases). Germline lookup yields CDR1 SGDLS and CDR2 YYNGEE. Trimming pared 6 bases from V and 5 bases from J, leaving 18 bases between. The CDR3 has 15 residues. The CDR3 DNA sequence: TGTGCCAGCAATCCACAGGGTGTCACTCACAATGAGCAGTTCTTC. The encoded protein is CASNPQGVTHNEQFF.

The chain joins TRBV19 to TRBJ1-2, with D perhaps TRBD1 (6 bases). With 3 bases removed from V and 6 bases from J, the gap between germline ends came to 11 bases. The length of the CDR3 is 13 residues. Germline V gene lookup returns CDR1 LNHDA and CDR2 SQIVND (reference sequence). The CDR3 bases are TGTGCCAGTAGTATGAACAGGGTGGATGGCTACACCTTC. Residues: CASSMNRVDGYTF.

This clone appeared a single time. The chain couples TRBV6-5 to TRBJ2-1; no definite D call. Trimming left V 2 bases short and J 5 bases short, with 16 bases between. Germline values: CDR1 MNHEY, CDR2 SVGAGI. The CDR3 sequence is 16 residues long. The CDR3 is CASSYGLARENNEQFF. The CDR3 DNA reads TGTGCCAGCAGTTACGGCCTGGCGAGAGAAAACAATGAGCAGTTCTTC.